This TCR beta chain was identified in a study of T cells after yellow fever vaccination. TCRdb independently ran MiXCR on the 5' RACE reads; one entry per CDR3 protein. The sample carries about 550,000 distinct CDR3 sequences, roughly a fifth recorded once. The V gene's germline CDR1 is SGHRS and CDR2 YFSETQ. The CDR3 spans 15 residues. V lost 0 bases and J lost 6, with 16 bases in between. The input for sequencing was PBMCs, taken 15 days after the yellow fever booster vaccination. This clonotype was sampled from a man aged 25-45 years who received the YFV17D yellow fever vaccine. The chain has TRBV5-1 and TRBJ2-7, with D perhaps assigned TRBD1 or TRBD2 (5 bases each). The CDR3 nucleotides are TGCGCCAGCAGCTTGGGTACATTTGAGGGGCCCGAGCAGTACTTC. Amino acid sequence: CASSLGTFEGPEQYF.